This TCR beta chain stems from a study of beta chain features in type 1 diabetes. A remark on this clone: The antigen is unknown.

Germline CDR1 reads SEHNR; CDR2 reads FQNEAQ (reference sequence). The CDR3 totals 14 residues. Trimming shortened V by 1 base and J by 5 bases, and 8 bases separated the two germline ends. The study's findings and limits: Using cDNA template may skew counts toward highly expressing activated cells. Across patients, naive, central memory and Treg TCRB repertoires exhibited apparently greater similarity than was observed across healthy donors.

All of the isolated RNA was reverse transcribed, so expressed TCRB transcripts were sequenced. An average near 3.57 million reads came from naive, central memory and regulatory T cell samples. Sequencing used immunoSEQ multiplex PCR; TCRdb keeps in-frame clones, though not all of them. The repertoire holds under 800,000 clones, around 15% seen once, with approximately 0.093% in the top ten. Sorted populations all had greater than 95% purity. The receptor was isolated from a man younger than 35 in good health. The rearrangement uses TRBV7-9 and TRBJ1-4, with D possibly matching TRBD1 (5 bases). Sequenced material: naive CD4+ T cells from blood. Here the CDR3 DNA reads TGTGCCAGCAGCTTAGTTCGACAGAATGAAAAACTGTTTTTT. Amino acid sequence: CASSLVRQNEKLFF.